The table lists the clone carrying this TCR beta chain with a few counts. The sample comes from a study of T cells after yellow fever vaccination. The CDR3 runs to 14 residues. V trimming: 6 bases; J trimming: 5 bases; junction bases outside the gene matches: 8. The V gene's germline CDR1 is MNHEY and CDR2 SMNVEV (reference sequence). A single record per CDR3 protein comes from TCRdb applying MiXCR to the 5' RACE reads. The sample consists of 450,000 to 550,000 distinct CDR3 sequences, about 19% of them appearing once. Material: PBMCs, obtained 15 days after the yellow fever booster vaccination. The chain has TRBV27 and TRBJ1-2, with TRBD1 matching over 8 bases. This receptor was obtained from a man aged 25-40 years who received the YFV17D yellow fever vaccine. As DNA, the CDR3 is TGTGCCAGCAGAGACAGGGGCGGGCTTTATGGCTACACCTTC. Translated, it gives CASRDRGGLYGYTF.